This TCR beta chain was sequenced for a study of regulatory T cells in long-lasting Graves disease. The CDR3 is 14 residues long. V was trimmed by 7 bases and J by 2 bases, leaving 12 bases between them. Arm-PCR of CDR3 regions and iRepertoire HTBI primers were used to build TCR beta libraries. TCRdb used MiXCR to reprocess the multiplex PCR reads, holding one entry per CDR3 protein. Of around 420,000 distinct CDR3 sequences detected, about a sixth appear once; the ten largest clones hold over 20%. Time point: newly diagnosed GD, antithyroid drugs for less than 3 months. From RNA extracted from PBMCs, the TCR library was made. Diagnoses of Graves' disease were made by American Thyroid Association guidelines. A nine-milliliter sample of peripheral blood was drawn into EDTA tubes. This clonotype was found many times.

The chain has TRBV12-3 or TRBV12-4 and TRBJ1-3; maybe TRBD1 (5 bases). The clonotype was recovered from a female donor with Graves disease. The sequenced sample was peripheral blood mononuclear cells (PBMCs), obtained at new diagnosis, from a patient treated with antithyroid drugs. CDR3 coding DNA: TGTGCCAGCACCCAAGCGACAGCTGGAAACACCATATATTTT. This encodes CASTQATAGNTIYF.